These T cell receptor beta chains were read from a single sample in a study of blood T cell repertoires in COVID-19. Profiling relied on immunoSEQ multiplex PCR, and the TCRdb table lists in-frame clones only, not all of them. The table includes about 210,000 clones, 84% detected once. The material sequenced was peripheral blood. These receptors came from a woman between 45 and 60 years old with active or convalescent COVID-19. CDR3s include the opening cysteine and the closing phenylalanine or tryptophan. Fields, in order: CDR3 protein, CDR3 DNA, J gene, D gene, V gene, clone size. The D gene is left open where the match is weak. A clone size is listed for some rows: how often the clone was seen (once, few, many), or a class if it is expanded.

CDR3aa: CASSPLQGGNSNQPQHF
CDR3nt: TGTGCCAGCAGTCCCTTACAGGGGGGGAATAGCAATCAGCCCCAGCATTTT
j_gene: TRBJ1-5
d_gene: TRBD1
v_gene: TRBV28
abundance: .

CDR3aa: CAWAAVGVGNSPLHF
CDR3nt: TGTGCCTGGGCCGCGGTAGGGGTCGGCAATTCACCCCTCCACTTT
j_gene: TRBJ1-6
d_gene: .
v_gene: TRBV30
abundance: few

CDR3aa: CASSPLGGGETEAFF
CDR3nt: TGTGCCAGCAGTCCTCTCGGCGGGGGGGAAACTGAAGCTTTCTTT
j_gene: TRBJ1-1
d_gene: .
v_gene: TRBV27
abundance: .

CDR3aa: CASSLAGQGAHYGYTF
CDR3nt: TGTGCCAGCAGCTTGGCCGGGCAGGGGGCCCACTATGGCTACACCTTC
j_gene: TRBJ1-2
d_gene: TRBD1
v_gene: TRBV5-5
abundance: .

CDR3aa: CSAANNEQFF
CDR3nt: TGCAGCGCCGCTAACAATGAGCAGTTCTTC
j_gene: TRBJ2-1
d_gene: .
v_gene: TRBV29-1
abundance: .

CDR3aa: CASSQEGWGYSYNEQFF
CDR3nt: TGTGCCAGCAGCCAAGAAGGGTGGGGCTACTCCTACAATGAGCAGTTCTTC
j_gene: TRBJ2-1
d_gene: .
v_gene: TRBV3-1/TRBV3-2
abundance: .

CDR3aa: CASSEALGRGETQYF
CDR3nt: TGTGCCAGCAGTGAAGCGCTCGGGAGAGGGGAGACCCAGTACTTC
j_gene: TRBJ2-5
d_gene: .
v_gene: TRBV2
abundance: .

CDR3aa: CASSPAPRGRISSRGGYTF
CDR3nt: TGTGCCAGCAGCCCCGCCCCCAGGGGACGGATCTCTTCAAGAGGTGGCTACACCTTC
j_gene: TRBJ1-2
d_gene: .
v_gene: TRBV11-2
abundance: .

CDR3aa: CSVDRQGRNGYTF
CDR3nt: TGCAGCGTTGACAGACAGGGACGGAATGGCTACACCTTC
j_gene: TRBJ1-2
d_gene: TRBD1
v_gene: TRBV29-1
abundance: .

CDR3aa: CASSLGQGLNGYTF
CDR3nt: TGTGCCAGCAGTTTGGGGCAGGGGCTGAATGGCTACACCTTC
j_gene: TRBJ1-2
d_gene: .
v_gene: TRBV28
abundance: few

CDR3aa: CATSDSSPMVHTGELFF
CDR3nt: TGTGCCACCAGTGATTCTTCCCCTATGGTACACACCGGGGAGCTGTTTTTT
j_gene: TRBJ2-2
d_gene: .
v_gene: TRBV24-1
abundance: .

CDR3aa: CASSPGTGGAGGYTF
CDR3nt: TGTGCCAGCAGTCCCGGGACAGGGGGCGCAGGTGGCTACACCTTC
j_gene: TRBJ1-2
d_gene: TRBD1
v_gene: TRBV27
abundance: .

CDR3aa: CASNSGGSTDTQYF
CDR3nt: TGTGCCAGCAATTCAGGGGGGAGCACAGATACGCAGTATTTT
j_gene: TRBJ2-3
d_gene: .
v_gene: TRBV2
abundance: .

CDR3aa: CASSGRTSGTDTQYF
CDR3nt: TGTGCCAGCAGTGGGCGGACTAGCGGCACAGATACGCAGTATTTT
j_gene: TRBJ2-3
d_gene: TRBD2
v_gene: TRBV27
abundance: .

CDR3aa: CAWRLNYGYTF
CDR3nt: TGTGCCTGGAGGTTAAACTATGGCTACACCTTC
j_gene: TRBJ1-2
d_gene: .
v_gene: TRBV30
abundance: few

CDR3aa: CASTSNSPLHF
CDR3nt: TGTGCCAGCACTAGTAATTCACCCCTCCACTTT
j_gene: TRBJ1-6
d_gene: .
v_gene: TRBV6-5
abundance: many

CDR3aa: CASSGGTGSLSEAFF
CDR3nt: TGCGCCAGCAGCGGGGGGACAGGGAGCTTGTCTGAAGCTTTCTTT
j_gene: TRBJ1-1
d_gene: TRBD1
v_gene: TRBV5-1
abundance: .

CDR3aa: CASNKQGRFTEAFF
CDR3nt: TGTGCCAGCAACAAACAGGGTAGGTTCACTGAAGCTTTCTTT
j_gene: TRBJ1-1
d_gene: .
v_gene: TRBV28
abundance: .

CDR3aa: CASSLEVRSTEAFF
CDR3nt: TGTGCCAGCAGTTTAGAGGTCAGATCCACTGAAGCTTTCTTT
j_gene: TRBJ1-1
d_gene: .
v_gene: TRBV27
abundance: .

CDR3aa: CASSGGLDYGYTF
CDR3nt: TGTGCCAGCAGCGGGGGACTCGACTATGGCTACACCTTC
j_gene: TRBJ1-2
d_gene: .
v_gene: TRBV6-5
abundance: .

CDR3aa: CASTPALGRANEKLFF
CDR3nt: TGTGCCAGCACCCCCGCCTTGGGGAGGGCTAATGAAAAACTGTTTTTT
j_gene: TRBJ1-4
d_gene: .
v_gene: TRBV27
abundance: .

CDR3aa: CASSVRRGGNEQFF
CDR3nt: TGTGCCAGCAGTGTCCGACGTGGCGGAAATGAGCAGTTCTTC
j_gene: TRBJ2-1
d_gene: .
v_gene: TRBV6-4
abundance: .

CDR3aa: CSVRQYNEQFF
CDR3nt: TGCAGCGTTCGACAGTACAATGAGCAGTTCTTC
j_gene: TRBJ2-1
d_gene: .
v_gene: TRBV29-1
abundance: .

CDR3aa: CASSQDLSGGDGYTF
CDR3nt: TGCGCCAGCAGCCAAGATTTGTCGGGAGGGGATGGCTACACCTTC
j_gene: TRBJ1-2
d_gene: .
v_gene: TRBV4-1
abundance: .

CDR3aa: CASRNFPGHWLLGGMNTEAFF
CDR3nt: TGTGCCAGCAGGAACTTTCCGGGACATTGGTTATTGGGCGGCATGAACACTGAAGCTTTCTTT
j_gene: TRBJ1-1
d_gene: .
v_gene: TRBV21-1
abundance: .